These 24 T cell receptor beta chains were all obtained from the same sample, sequenced in a study of blood T cell repertoires in COVID-19. Clones were sequenced by immunoSEQ multiplex PCR, and TCRdb holds only the in-frame ones, with some missing. The table includes about 50,000 clones, 86% detected once. The sequencing sample was made of peripheral blood. The receptors were sampled from a man in his forties or fifties with active COVID-19.

The chain recombines TRBV5-1 with TRBJ2-7; 10 nucleotides agree with TRBD1. With V trimmed by 0 bases and J by 1 base, 4 bases remained unmatched. Germline CDR1 reads SGHRS; CDR2 reads YFSETQ. CDR3 size: 16 residues. The CDR3, as DNA: TGCGCCAGCAGCTTGGGTCCGGGACAGGGGTCCTACGAGCAGTACTTC. It is translated as CASSLGPGQGSYEQYF.

This chain joins TRBV30 and TRBJ2-7; a weak D match, TRBD2 (6 bases). Trimming pared 8 bases from V and 7 bases from J, leaving 18 bases between. From germline, CDR1 is GTSNPN and CDR2 SVGIG (reference sequence). The CDR3 has 12 amino acids. CDR3 residues: CAGTDWGEEQYF. For the CDR3, the DNA is TGTGCCGGGACCGACTGGGGGGAAGAGCAGTACTTC.

The V call is TRBV5-1, the J call TRBJ2-3; TRBD2 agrees at 13 bases. With 7 bases clipped from V and 2 bases from J, the junction kept 13 bases outside the gene matches. Germline CDR1 and CDR2: SGHRS and YFSETQ. The CDR3 runs to 18 residues. The CDR3 loop is CASRTSGSQNPFTDTQYF. Written as DNA, the CDR3 is TGCGCCAGCCGGACTAGCGGGAGTCAAAACCCATTCACAGATACGCAGTATTTT.

The V gene is TRBV19, the J gene TRBJ1-1, with TRBD1 matching over 7 bases. Germline CDR1 reads LNHDA; CDR2 reads SQIVND (reference sequence). V was clipped by 1 base and J by 9 bases; unmatched bases: 8. The CDR3 covers 14 residues. The CDR3 DNA reads TGTGCCAGTAGTATAGGAGAGACAGGGAAGAAAGCTTTCTTT. Translating it yields CASSIGETGKKAFF.

The rearrangement uses TRBV28 and TRBJ1-1, with D uncertain. V was shortened by 8 bases and J by 10 bases, with 14 bases between the two germline ends. CDR3 size: 11 residues. The germline V gene encodes CDR1 MDHEN and CDR2 SYDVKM. CDR3 sequence reads: CASQSPAGAFF. The CDR3 DNA is TGTGCCAGCCAAAGCCCAGCAGGAGCTTTCTTT.

The chain has TRBV27 and TRBJ2-7, with TRBD2 matching 8 bases. Unmatched junction bases numbered 7, after V lost 5 bases and J lost 4 bases. This CDR3 spans 14 amino acids. Germline V gene data show CDR1 as MNHEY and CDR2 as SMNVEV (reference sequence). The CDR3 here is CASSVTSGAYEQYF. CDR3 nucleotide sequence: TGTGCCAGCAGTGTAACTAGCGGAGCATACGAGCAGTACTTC.

The V gene is TRBV6-4, the J gene TRBJ1-1, with a possible D match to TRBD1 (5 bases). The CDR3 is 15 residues long. CDR1 is MRHNA, CDR2 SNTAGT, per germline. V was clipped by 0 bases and J by 6 bases, with 14 bases between them. The CDR3 loop reads CASSDSFEPGAEAFF. The CDR3 bases are TGTGCCAGCAGTGACTCGTTCGAACCGGGGGCTGAAGCTTTCTTT.

The rearrangement joins TRBV21-1 to TRBJ2-4; the D call in the table, TRBD2, was not verified against the DNA. TRBV21-1 is an annotated pseudogene. This CDR3 is 11 amino acids long. CDR3 residues: CASSKLNIQYF. The CDR3 DNA sequence: TGTGCCAGCAGCAAACTAAACATTCAGTACTTC.

V usage is TRBV27 and J usage is TRBJ1-4; 7 positions agree with TRBD1. Germline V gene lookup returns CDR1 MNHEY and CDR2 SMNVEV (reference sequence). With V trimmed by 5 bases and J by 7 bases, 7 bases remained unmatched. The CDR3 is 14 amino acids. CDR3 in amino acids: CASSKGGSGEKLFF. The DNA of the CDR3 is TGTGCCAGCAGTAAAGGGGGCTCAGGTGAAAAACTGTTTTTT.

The chain uses TRBV30 and TRBJ2-2; 10 positions agree with TRBD1. V lost 3 bases and J lost 5; bases outside the gene matches: 6. This CDR3 comprises 15 residues. Germline-derived CDR1 and CDR2 are GTSNPN and SVGIG (reference sequence). CDR3 region: CAWRAGTGATGELFF. CDR3 coding DNA: TGTGCCTGGAGGGCCGGGACAGGGGCGACCGGGGAGCTGTTTTTT.

The gene calls are TRBV7-8 and TRBJ2-1; a possible D gene is TRBD2 (5 bases). The V gene's germline CDR1 is SGHVS and CDR2 FQNEAQ. The CDR3 consists of 11 residues. V gave up 5 bases and J gave up 9 bases, with 8 bases separating them. In nucleotides, the CDR3 is TGTGCCAGCAGCCCCGGGGTTGAGCAGTTCTTC. It specifies CASSPGVEQFF.

CDR3 nucleotides: TGTGCCAGCATCCCACTAGCGGGGTACAATGAGCAGTTCTTC. As protein: CASIPLAGYNEQFF. The rearrangement uses TRBV6-5 and TRBJ2-1, with 10 bases aligning to TRBD2. V lost 7 bases to trimming and J lost 4 bases; unmatched junction nucleotides: 4. This CDR3 has 14 amino acids. Germline V gene sequence: CDR1 MNHEY, CDR2 SVGAGI.

This clone was picked up one time. This chain connects TRBV28 to TRBJ2-3; D possibly corresponds to TRBD2 (6 bases). CDR1 and CDR2 (germline): MDHEN, SYDVKM. V lost 2 bases to trimming and J lost 4 bases, with 10 bases between them. The CDR3 sequence is 14 residues long. CDR3 loop: CASSLGGRPDTQYF. In DNA, the CDR3 is TGTGCCAGCAGTTTAGGAGGGCGCCCAGATACGCAGTATTTT.

The rearrangement uses TRBV28 and TRBJ2-7; possibly TRBD1 for D (7 bases). V was cut by 6 bases and J by 7 bases, with 22 bases left in between. The CDR3 has 15 amino acids. Germline assignment: CDR1 MDHEN and CDR2 SYDVKM. This CDR3 is CASRTNGGRGKEQYF. CDR3 DNA: TGTGCCAGCAGGACGAACGGGGGCAGGGGGAAAGAGCAGTACTTC. Full variable domain (missing parts from reference TRBV28 and TRBJ2-7): DVKVTQSSRYLVKRTGEKVFLECVQDMDHENMFWYRQDPGLGLRLIYFSYDVKMKEKGDIPEGYSVSREKKERFSLILESASTNQTSMYLCASRTNGGRGKEQYFGPGTRLTVT.

The chain has TRBV5-1 and TRBJ2-3; D possibly corresponds to TRBD1 (7 bases). Trimming took off 6 bases at V and 5 bases at J, with 16 bases between the two ends. Germline lookup yields CDR1 SGHRS and CDR2 YFSETQ. The CDR3 spans 14 residues. DNA of the CDR3: TGCGCCAGCACCCCTCAGGGGGGACGAGATACGCAGTATTTT. It is translated as CASTPQGGRDTQYF.

The genes are TRBV7-9 and TRBJ1-1; TRBD1 matches at 7 bases. CDR3 size: 14 residues. The V gene's germline CDR1 is SEHNR and CDR2 FQNEAQ (reference sequence). The J segment lost 7 bases and the V segment lost 1 base, leaving 6 bases of the junction unmatched. CDR3 sequence reads: CASSLGLGDSEAFF. The CDR3, as DNA: TGTGCCAGCAGCTTAGGTTTGGGGGACAGTGAAGCTTTCTTT.

The V and J genes are TRBV5-4 and TRBJ2-1; TRBD1 matches 9 bases. The CDR3 has 16 amino acids. J lost 5 bases, V lost 0 bases, and 6 bases had no gene match. Germline V gene sequence: CDR1 SGHNT, CDR2 YYREEE (reference sequence). This CDR3 reads CASSLVGGQGNNEQFF. As DNA, the CDR3 is TGTGCCAGCAGCTTGGTGGGGGGACAGGGAAACAATGAGCAGTTCTTC.

The chain couples TRBV6-5 to TRBJ2-2, with a possible D match to TRBD1 (6 bases). The CDR3 spans 14 residues. Germline V lookup: CDR1 MNHEY, CDR2 SVGAGI. The V and J ends lost 10 bases and 3 bases respectively, with 15 bases between them. The CDR3 region is CATRDTWDTGELFF. The CDR3 DNA reads TGTGCCACCAGGGACACATGGGACACCGGGGAGCTGTTTTTT.

To note about this clone: Other nucleotide sequences from this sample produce the same CDR3. V and J are TRBV7-9 and TRBJ2-1, with a weak D call TRBD2 (6 bases). Per the germline V gene, CDR1 is SEHNR and CDR2 is FQNEAQ (reference sequence). There are 14 residues in the CDR3. The V end was cut by 6 bases, the J end by 1 base, with 10 bases between. The CDR3 reads CASSPGASYNEQFF. As DNA, the CDR3 is TGTGCCAGCAGTCCGGGAGCGTCCTACAATGAGCAGTTCTTC.

The CDR3 nucleotides are TGTGCCAGCAGCTTTTCAGGGGATATGGGCACTGAAGCTTTCTTT. It is translated as CASSFSGDMGTEAFF. The chain uses TRBV7-9 and TRBJ1-1; weak D call: TRBD1 (6 bases). The CDR3 sequence is 15 residues long. V was pared by 3 bases and J by 4 bases, with 15 bases between. Germline values: CDR1 SEHNR, CDR2 FQNEAQ (reference sequence). The full variable domain, its missing parts supplied by reference TRBV7-9 and TRBJ1-1, is DTGVSQNPRHKITKRGQNVTFRCDPISEHNRLYWYRQTLGQGPEFLTYFQNEAQLEKSRLLSDRFSAERPKGSFSTLEIQRTEQGDSAMYLCASSFSGDMGTEAFFGQGTRLTVV.

The chain has TRBV11-3 and TRBJ2-1; 10 nucleotides match TRBD2. This CDR3 contains 18 residues. Trimming removed 0 bases from V and 4 bases from J; junction bases left unmatched: 9. Germline V CDR1 and CDR2: SGHNT, YENEEA. Here the CDR3 reads CASSLDLRTSGSYNEQFF. CDR3 nucleotides: TGTGCCAGCAGCTTAGATCTGAGGACTAGCGGTAGTTACAATGAGCAGTTCTTC.

The J gene is TRBJ2-7, the V gene TRBV6-5; maybe TRBD1 (6 bases). V was clipped by 4 bases and J by 4 bases, with 14 bases between them. Germline V gene sequence: CDR1 MNHEY, CDR2 SVGAGI. CDR3 length equals 14 residues. CDR3 in amino acids: CASSFRDKAYEQYF. The CDR3 DNA follows: TGTGCCAGCAGTTTCCGGGACAAGGCGTACGAGCAGTACTTC.

V gene TRBV2 combines with J gene TRBJ2-2; D ambiguous. From germline, CDR1 is SNHLY and CDR2 FYNNEI. The V and J ends lost 7 bases and 8 bases respectively, with 11 bases between them. This CDR3 spans 12 amino acids. The CDR3 is CASISPEGELFF. In nucleotides, the CDR3 is TGTGCCAGCATTAGCCCCGAGGGGGAGCTGTTTTTT.

V and J are TRBV11-2 and TRBJ2-7, with TRBD2 matching 7 bases. The CDR3 contains 12 residues. The germline CDR1 and CDR2 sequences are SGHAT and FQNNGV. V dropped 5 bases and J dropped 5; count of bases not matched to a gene: 3. The CDR3 DNA reads as TGTGCCAGCAGCCGGGGAGGGAACGAGCAGTACTTC. Residues: CASSRGGNEQYF.